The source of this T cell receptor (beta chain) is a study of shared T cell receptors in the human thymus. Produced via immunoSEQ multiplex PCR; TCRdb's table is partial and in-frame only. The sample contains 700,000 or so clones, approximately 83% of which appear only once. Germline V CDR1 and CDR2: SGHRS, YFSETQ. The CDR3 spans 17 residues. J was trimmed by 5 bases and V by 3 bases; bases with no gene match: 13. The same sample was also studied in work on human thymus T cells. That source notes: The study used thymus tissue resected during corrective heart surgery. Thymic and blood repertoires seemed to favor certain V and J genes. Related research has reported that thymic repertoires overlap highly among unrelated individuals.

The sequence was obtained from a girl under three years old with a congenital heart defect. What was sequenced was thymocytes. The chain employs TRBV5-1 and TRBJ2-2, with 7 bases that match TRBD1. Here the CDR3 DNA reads TGCGCCAGCAGCTCCAACAGGGGTTCAAATCGGACCGGGGAGCTGTTTTTT. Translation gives CASSSNRGSNRTGELFF. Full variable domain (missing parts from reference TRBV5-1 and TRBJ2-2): KAGVTQTPRYLIKTRGQQVTLSCSPISGHRSVSWYQQTPGQGLQFLFEYFSETQRNKGNFPGRFSGRQFSNSRSEMNVSTLELGDSALYLCASSSNRGSNRTGELFFGEGSRLTVL.